A selection of T cell receptor beta chains follows, all from one sample in a study of blood T cell repertoires in COVID-19. The protocol was immunoSEQ multiplex PCR, while the TCRdb copy is restricted to in-frame clones and leaves out a portion. The table records more than 150,000 clones, roughly 84% of them present only once. The sample was peripheral blood. The source is a man in his fifties or sixties with active or convalescent COVID-19. The CDR3 runs from the conserved cysteine through the conserved F or W. A D gene is named only where the DNA matches it firmly. Some rows mark clone size as missing; the rest say once, few, many or name a class of expanded clone.

>NA|TRBJ1-2|NA|TRBV6-2/TRBV6-3
CASSYLPQGRYTF
TGTGCCAGCAGTTACCTCCCCCAGGGCCGCTACACCTTC
>NA|TRBJ1-1|NA|TRBV29-1
CSVAGQSNTEAFF
TGCAGCGTTGCTGGGCAGTCGAACACTGAAGCTTTCTTT
>NA|TRBJ2-2|TRBD2|TRBV5-6
CASSLGLAVTGELFF
TGTGCCAGCAGCTTGGGACTAGCGGTTACCGGGGAGCTGTTTTTT
>NA|TRBJ1-3|NA|TRBV4-2
CASSQRSSGNTIYF
TGTGCCAGCAGCCAGCGTAGTTCTGGAAACACCATATATTTT
>NA|TRBJ1-5|TRBD1|TRBV24-1
CATSDPSGTGGWNQPQHF
TGTGCCACCAGTGATCCATCCGGGACAGGGGGCTGGAATCAGCCCCAGCATTTT
>NA|TRBJ2-2|NA|TRBV6-2/TRBV6-3
CASSYSGGLQDTGELFF
TGTGCCAGCAGTTACTCCGGGGGACTTCAAGACACCGGGGAGCTGTTTTTT
>NA|TRBJ1-6|NA|TRBV19
CASPDPQGYNSPLHF
TGTGCCAGTCCCGATCCACAGGGCTATAATTCACCCCTCCACTTT
>NA|TRBJ2-7|TRBD2|TRBV9
CASSVSSGSYEQYF
TGTGCCAGCAGCGTTTCTAGCGGGTCCTACGAGCAGTACTTC
>NA|TRBJ1-5|TRBD1|TRBV19
CASSSGTGVGNQPQHF
TGTGCCAGTAGTTCCGGGACAGGGGTTGGCAATCAGCCCCAGCATTTT
>NA|TRBJ1-2|TRBD1|TRBV7-9
CASSRRDRGNYGYTF
TGTGCCAGCAGCCGACGGGACAGGGGAAACTATGGCTACACCTTC
>NA|TRBJ2-3|TRBD1|TRBV5-1
CASSLGQGNTDTQYF
TGCGCCAGCAGCTTGGGACAGGGAAACACAGATACGCAGTATTTT
>NA|TRBJ1-5|NA|TRBV6-5
CASSYSSAGPGQPQHF
TGTGCCAGCAGTTACTCGAGTGCAGGGCCGGGTCAGCCCCAGCATTTT
>once|TRBJ2-7|NA|TRBV18
CASSPRFGEGRSQYF
TGTGCCAGCTCACCCCGATTTGGGGAAGGGAGGTCACAGTACTTC
>NA|TRBJ1-1|NA|TRBV2
CANPKVEGVLAFF
TGTGCCAACCCTAAAGTGGAGGGAGTGTTGGCTTTCTTT
>NA|TRBJ1-6|NA|TRBV9
CASSVSQVQPLHF
TGTGCCAGCAGCGTATCTCAGGTTCAGCCCCTCCACTTT
>NA|TRBJ2-5|NA|TRBV4-2
CASSPQGTRETQYF
TGTGCCAGCAGCCCACAGGGAACTCGAGAGACCCAGTACTTC
>NA|TRBJ1-2|NA|TRBV27
CASSPHGRGVGYTF
TGTGCCAGCAGTCCCCACGGCAGGGGCGTTGGCTACACCTTC
>few|TRBJ2-7|TRBD1|TRBV7-3
CASSLTFGDSYEQYF
TGTGCCAGCAGCTTAACGTTTGGGGACAGCTACGAGCAGTACTTC
>NA|TRBJ2-5|TRBD2|TRBV11-1
CASSYSGLAEGGVQYF
TGTGCCAGCAGCTACTCGGGACTAGCGGAGGGGGGGGTCCAGTACTTC
>NA|TRBJ2-4|NA|TRBV30
CAWSRGRENIQYF
TGTGCCTGGAGTCGTGGCCGGGAAAACATTCAGTACTTC
>NA|TRBJ2-1|NA|TRBV20-1
CSASERPNSYNEQFF
TGCAGTGCTAGTGAGCGGCCGAACTCCTACAATGAGCAGTTCTTC
>NA|TRBJ2-2|NA|TRBV28
CASSLSKTGLFF
TGTGCCAGCAGTTTAAGTAAAACAGGGCTGTTTTTT
>NA|TRBJ2-1|NA|TRBV12-5
CASGNTGTPQFF
TGTGCTAGTGGAAACACCGGGACACCGCAGTTCTTC
>NA|TRBJ2-5|NA|TRBV7-8
CASSLGGGAERGETQYF
TGTGCCAGCAGCTTAGGAGGAGGCGCCGAGAGGGGGGAGACCCAGTACTTC
>NA|TRBJ2-3|NA|TRBV30
CAPIRGQGADTQYF
TGTGCCCCTATCCGGGGGCAGGGGGCAGATACGCAGTATTTT
>NA|TRBJ2-7|TRBD2|TRBV5-1
CASSLTAGGYEQYF
TGCGCCAGCAGCTTGACAGCGGGGGGTTACGAGCAGTACTTC
>NA|TRBJ1-6|NA|TRBV21-1
CASSKGGSYDSPLHF
TGTGCCAGCAGCAAAGGGGGCAGTTACGATTCACCCCTCCACTTT
>NA|TRBJ2-3|TRBD2|TRBV19
CASRRPSGGDTQYF
TGTGCCAGTAGACGACCCTCGGGGGGAGATACGCAGTATTTT
>NA|TRBJ1-2|TRBD1|TRBV6-2/TRBV6-3
CASSPTGVGYGYTF
TGTGCCAGCAGTCCGACAGGGGTGGGCTATGGCTACACCTTC